These T cell receptor beta chains were read from a single sample in a study of T cells in Graves' hyperthyroidism and ophthalmopathy. From the multiplex PCR reads, TCRdb called clonotypes with MiXCR, one entry per CDR3 protein. The data contain 600,000 to 850,000 distinct CDR3 sequences, around a sixth of them seen just once; the ten biggest clones take up roughly a sixth. Sequencing was done on a sample of blood. The receptors were sampled from a woman aged 45-59 years with Graves' hyperthyroidism that later progressed to Graves' ophthalmopathy. Each CDR3 is given with its conserved first and last residue. Each record gives: V gene, J gene, clone size, D gene, CDR3 DNA, CDR3 protein. A D gene is named only where the DNA matches it firmly. Size values are once, few and many counts, or a class for expanded clones, and some rows have none.

TRBV6-1,TRBJ2-1,.,TRBD2,TGTGCCAGTCTACAGACTAGCGGCTACAATGAGCAGTTCTTC,CASLQTSGYNEQFF
TRBV18,TRBJ2-5,many,.,TGTGCCAGCTCACCCTCGGCAAGGGAGACCCAGTACTTC,CASSPSARETQYF
TRBV12-3/TRBV12-4,TRBJ1-1,many,.,TGTGCCAGCAACTCCAGAAGTTTTTTAGGTTTGAACACTGAAGCTTTCTTT,CASNSRSFLGLNTEAFF
TRBV5-8,TRBJ1-1,many,.,TGTGCCAGCAGTGCGAGACAGGATTCTCAAGCTTTCTTT,CASSARQDSQAFF
TRBV2,TRBJ2-1,.,TRBD2,TGTGCCAGCAGTGCCCCGGGGGGGCCGAACAATGAGCAGTTCTTC,CASSAPGGPNNEQFF
TRBV7-9,TRBJ2-3,few,.,TGTGCCAGCAGCTCCCCCCCGGGACTCTTGGCAGATACGCAGTATTTT,CASSSPPGLLADTQYF
TRBV27,TRBJ2-3,.,.,TGTGCCAGCAGTTTCCTAATCACAGATACGCAGTATTTT,CASSFLITDTQYF
TRBV15,TRBJ1-2,few,TRBD1,TGTGCCACCAGCAGAGACCGGACAGGGGGCTATGGCTACACCTTC,CATSRDRTGGYGYTF
TRBV19,TRBJ1-2,.,.,TGTGCCAGTAGTGCCACGTGGGGCCGAGGGGGCTATGGCTACACCTTC,CASSATWGRGGYGYTF
TRBV11-2,TRBJ2-5,many,TRBD2,TGTGCCAGCAGCGCCGGGACTAGCGGGGCGGAGACCCAGTACTTC,CASSAGTSGAETQYF
TRBV19,TRBJ1-5,few,.,TGTGCCAGTAGTATCGGGCTCAATGCGAATCAGCCCCAGCATTTT,CASSIGLNANQPQHF
TRBV5-5,TRBJ2-5,many,.,TGTGCCAGCAGCCCCCAATGGGGACAAGAGACCCAGTACTTC,CASSPQWGQETQYF
TRBV12-3/TRBV12-4,TRBJ1-1,many,.,TGTGCCAGCAGTTTTTCCCGGGGAGCTTTCTTT,CASSFSRGAFF
TRBV18,TRBJ1-4,many,TRBD1,TGTGCCAGCTCAATGACAGGGGACCATGAAAAACTGTTTTTT,CASSMTGDHEKLFF
TRBV19,TRBJ1-2,.,.,TGTGCCACCGTTGGGGGTTCGACCTATGGCTACACCTTC,CATVGGSTYGYTF
TRBV30,TRBJ2-2,many,TRBD2,TGTGCCTGGAGTCGGGGGGACAACACCGGGGAGCTGTTTTTT,CAWSRGDNTGELFF
TRBV2,TRBJ2-2,many,.,TGTGCCAGCAGAGGTGGCGGGGGCTCCCCGAACACCGGGGAGCTGTTTTTT,CASRGGGGSPNTGELFF
TRBV10-3,TRBJ2-7,.,.,TGTGCCATCAGTGAGTCTTTTACCCTGAGGACAAATTACGAGCAGTACTTC,CAISESFTLRTNYEQYF
TRBV10-3,TRBJ1-1,.,.,TGTGCCATCAGTGGGGGGCAACCTGAAGCTTTCTTT,CAISGGQPEAFF
TRBV7-9,TRBJ2-5,few,.,TGTGCCAGCAGCTTAGAGATCGGGATCCCGTCGGCGTACTTC,CASSLEIGIPSAYF
TRBV27,TRBJ2-7,once,TRBD2,TGTGCCAGCAGTTTGATAGCGGGGTTCGACGAGCAGTACTTC,CASSLIAGFDEQYF
TRBV30,TRBJ1-6,.,TRBD1,TGTGCCTGGAGGGGGACAGGGGATTCACCCCTCCACTTT,CAWRGTGDSPLHF
TRBV3-1,TRBJ2-1,many,TRBD2,TGTGCCAGCAGCCCGGGGGGGGTTGTCGCCTACAATGAGCAGTTCTTC,CASSPGGVVAYNEQFF
TRBV28,TRBJ2-1,.,.,TGTGCCAGCAGGGGACAAAACTACAATGAGCAGTTCTTC,CASRGQNYNEQFF
TRBV4-2,TRBJ1-1,few,TRBD1,TGTGCCAGCAGCCAAGAGGCCCGTCCAGGGGGTCTCACTGAAGCTTTCTTT,CASSQEARPGGLTEAFF
TRBV5-1,TRBJ1-4,many,TRBD1,TGCGCCAGCAGCCGGGATGGGACAGGGAGTGAAAAACTGTTTTTT,CASSRDGTGSEKLFF
TRBV18,TRBJ1-1,many,TRBD1,TGTGCCAGCTCACCTATCCCTCTTTGGACAGGTGAGGTTGAAGCTTTCTTT,CASSPIPLWTGEVEAFF
TRBV20-1,TRBJ2-1,many,.,TGCAGTGCTAATCCTTTTGACATTGAGCAGTTCTTC,CSANPFDIEQFF
TRBV15,TRBJ1-6,.,.,TGTGCCACCAGCAGAGATCGAGGGACTCATTCACCCCTCCACTTT,CATSRDRGTHSPLHF